This entry is about one T cell receptor beta chain. The antigen remains undetermined. No conserved phenylalanine or tryptophan is present at the end of the CDR3, so a read error is the likely explanation. After template switching added a universal primer site, the resulting cDNA carried unique molecular identifiers. TCRdb analysed the 5' RACE reads with MiXCR anew, one entry per CDR3 protein. The data contain 1.5 million to 2 million distinct CDR3 sequences, about 32% of them singletons. Germline loops: CDR1 KGHDR, CDR2 SFDVKD. This CDR3 is built from 12 residues. Trimming took off 3 bases at V and 8 bases at J, with 7 bases between the two ends. This sample is drawn from a study of identical twins. Whole-study findings and limits: Insertions were reduced in abundant cord blood beta clonotypes but not in memory repertoires. For out-of-frame alpha sequences shared by twins, low generation probability was in excess.

The sequenced sample consisted of cord blood. The receptor's source is a newborn girl in good health. The chain couples TRBV24-1 to TRBJ2-1; no reliable D call. CDR3 sequence (DNA): TGTGCCACCAGTGATCCCTCCGATGAGCAGTTCGTC. Its protein is CATSDPSDEQFV.